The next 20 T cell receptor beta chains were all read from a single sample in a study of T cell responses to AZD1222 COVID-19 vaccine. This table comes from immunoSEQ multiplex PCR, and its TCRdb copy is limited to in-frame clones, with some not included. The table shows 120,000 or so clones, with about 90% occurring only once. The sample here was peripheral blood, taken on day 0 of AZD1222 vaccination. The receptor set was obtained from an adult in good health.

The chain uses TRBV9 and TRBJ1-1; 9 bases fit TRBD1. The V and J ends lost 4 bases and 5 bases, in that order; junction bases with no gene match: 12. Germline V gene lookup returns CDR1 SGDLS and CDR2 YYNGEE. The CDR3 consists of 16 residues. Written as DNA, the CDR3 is TGTGCCAGCAGCACAGGGGGACAGGGCGGGTATACTGAAGCTTTCTTT. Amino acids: CASSTGGQGGYTEAFF.

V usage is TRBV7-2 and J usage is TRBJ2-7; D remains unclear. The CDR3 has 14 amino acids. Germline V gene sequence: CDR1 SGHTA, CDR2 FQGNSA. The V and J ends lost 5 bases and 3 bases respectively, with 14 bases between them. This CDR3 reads CASSPTSSSYEQYF. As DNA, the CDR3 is TGTGCCAGCAGCCCCACCAGTTCAAGCTACGAGCAGTACTTC.

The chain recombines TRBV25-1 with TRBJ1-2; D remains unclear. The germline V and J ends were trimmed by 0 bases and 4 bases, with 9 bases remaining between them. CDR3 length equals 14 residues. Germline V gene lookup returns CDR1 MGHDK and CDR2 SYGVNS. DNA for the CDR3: TGTGCCAGCAGTGAATATGGGGATTTCTATGGCTACACCTTC. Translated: CASSEYGDFYGYTF.

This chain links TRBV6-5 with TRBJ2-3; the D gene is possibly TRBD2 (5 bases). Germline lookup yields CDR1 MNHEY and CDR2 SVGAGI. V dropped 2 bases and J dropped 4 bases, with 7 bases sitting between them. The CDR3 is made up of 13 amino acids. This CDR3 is CASSYAGSDTQYF. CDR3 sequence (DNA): TGTGCCAGCAGTTACGCGGGCTCAGATACGCAGTATTTT.

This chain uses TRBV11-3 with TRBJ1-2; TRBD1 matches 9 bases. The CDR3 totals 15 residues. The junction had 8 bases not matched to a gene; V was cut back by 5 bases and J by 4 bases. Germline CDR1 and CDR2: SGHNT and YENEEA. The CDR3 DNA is TGTGCCAGCAGCGACGGGACAGGGAGAACCTATGGCTACACCTTC. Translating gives CASSDGTGRTYGYTF. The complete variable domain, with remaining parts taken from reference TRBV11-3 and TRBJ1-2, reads EAGVVQSPRYKIIEKKQPVAFWCNPISGHNTLYWYLQNLGQGPELLIRYENEEAVDDSQLPKDRFSAERLKGVDSTLKIQPAELGDSAVYLCASSDGTGRTYGYTFGSGTRLTVV.

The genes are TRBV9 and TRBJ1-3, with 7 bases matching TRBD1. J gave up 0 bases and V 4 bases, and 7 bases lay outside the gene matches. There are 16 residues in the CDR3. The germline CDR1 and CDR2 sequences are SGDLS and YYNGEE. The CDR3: CASSPKGQRSGNTIYF. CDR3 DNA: TGTGCCAGCAGCCCAAAGGGACAGCGCTCTGGAAACACCATATATTTT.

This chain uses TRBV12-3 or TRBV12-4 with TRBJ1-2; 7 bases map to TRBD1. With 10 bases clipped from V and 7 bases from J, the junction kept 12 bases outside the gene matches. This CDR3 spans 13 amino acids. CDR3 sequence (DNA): TGTGCCACTCGGGACAGCTGGGATGGTGGCTACACCTTC. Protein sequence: CATRDSWDGGYTF.

The CDR3 bases are TGTGCCAGCAGGTCGACAGGGGGCAGCTATGGCTACACCTTC. This translates into CASRSTGGSYGYTF. The chain combines TRBV27 with TRBJ1-2; 10 bases fit TRBD1. This CDR3 is 14 amino acids long. Unmatched junction bases numbered 5, after V lost 6 bases and J lost 4 bases. In germline, CDR1 is MNHEY, CDR2 SMNVEV (reference sequence).

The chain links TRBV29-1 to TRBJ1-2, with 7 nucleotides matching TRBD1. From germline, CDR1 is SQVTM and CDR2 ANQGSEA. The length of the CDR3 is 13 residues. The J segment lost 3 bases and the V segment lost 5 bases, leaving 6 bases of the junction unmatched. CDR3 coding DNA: TGCAGCGTTTTTCAGGGGGGCCACTATGGCTACACCTTC. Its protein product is CSVFQGGHYGYTF.

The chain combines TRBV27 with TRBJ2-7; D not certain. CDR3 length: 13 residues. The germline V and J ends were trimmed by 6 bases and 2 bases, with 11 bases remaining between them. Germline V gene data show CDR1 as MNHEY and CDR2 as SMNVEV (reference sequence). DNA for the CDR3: TGTGCCAGCAGCCAAGGCTACCCCTACGAGCAGTACTTC. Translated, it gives CASSQGYPYEQYF.

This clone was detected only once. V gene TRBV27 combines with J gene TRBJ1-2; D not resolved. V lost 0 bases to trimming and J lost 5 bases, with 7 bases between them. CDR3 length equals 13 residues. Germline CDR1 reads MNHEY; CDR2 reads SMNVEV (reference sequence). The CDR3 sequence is CASSLSGLYGYTF. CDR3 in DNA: TGTGCCAGCAGTTTATCAGGTCTTTATGGCTACACCTTC.

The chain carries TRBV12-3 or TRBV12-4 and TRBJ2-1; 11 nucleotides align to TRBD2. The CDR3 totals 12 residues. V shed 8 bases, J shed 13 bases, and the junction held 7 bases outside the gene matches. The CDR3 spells CASHRGLAEQFF. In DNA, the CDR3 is TGTGCCAGCCACCGGGGACTAGCGGAACAGTTCTTC.

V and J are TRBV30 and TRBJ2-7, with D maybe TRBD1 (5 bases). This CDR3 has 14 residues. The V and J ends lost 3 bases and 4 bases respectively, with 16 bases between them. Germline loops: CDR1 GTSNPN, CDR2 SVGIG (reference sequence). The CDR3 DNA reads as TGTGCCTGGAGCCTCCGTAGGGGCCTGTACGAGCAGTACTTC. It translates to CAWSLRRGLYEQYF.

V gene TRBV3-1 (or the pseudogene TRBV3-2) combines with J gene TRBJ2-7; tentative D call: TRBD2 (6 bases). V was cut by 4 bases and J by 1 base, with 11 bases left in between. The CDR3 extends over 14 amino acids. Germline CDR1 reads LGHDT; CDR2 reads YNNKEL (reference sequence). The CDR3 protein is CASSPMEGSYEQYF. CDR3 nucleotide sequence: TGTGCCAGCAGCCCCATGGAGGGGTCCTACGAGCAGTACTTC.

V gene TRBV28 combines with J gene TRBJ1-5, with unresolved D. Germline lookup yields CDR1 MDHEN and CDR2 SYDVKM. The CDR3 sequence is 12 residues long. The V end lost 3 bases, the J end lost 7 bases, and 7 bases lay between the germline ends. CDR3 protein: CASSLSAQPQHF. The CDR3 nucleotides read TGTGCCAGCAGTTTGTCGGCACAGCCCCAGCATTTT.

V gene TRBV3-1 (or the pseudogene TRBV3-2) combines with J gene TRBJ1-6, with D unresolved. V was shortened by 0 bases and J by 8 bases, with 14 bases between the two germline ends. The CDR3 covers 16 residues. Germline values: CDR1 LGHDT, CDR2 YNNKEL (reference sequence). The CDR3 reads CASSQEAGAKDSPLHF. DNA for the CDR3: TGTGCCAGCAGCCAAGAAGCAGGTGCAAAGGATTCACCCCTCCACTTT.

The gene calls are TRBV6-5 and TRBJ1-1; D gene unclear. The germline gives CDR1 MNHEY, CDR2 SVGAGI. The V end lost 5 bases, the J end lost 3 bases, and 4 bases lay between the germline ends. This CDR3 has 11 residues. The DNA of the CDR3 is TGTGCCAGCAGTCGGGACACTGAAGCTTTCTTT. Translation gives CASSRDTEAFF.

The CDR3 nucleotides are TGTGCCAGTACCCCCTACTATGGCAATGAGCAGTTCTTC. This gives the protein CASTPYYGNEQFF. The rearrangement uses TRBV19 and TRBJ2-1; D call uncertain. Per germline, CDR1 LNHDA and CDR2 SQIVND (reference sequence). V was clipped by 7 bases and J by 6 bases, with 13 bases between them. This CDR3 is 13 amino acids long.

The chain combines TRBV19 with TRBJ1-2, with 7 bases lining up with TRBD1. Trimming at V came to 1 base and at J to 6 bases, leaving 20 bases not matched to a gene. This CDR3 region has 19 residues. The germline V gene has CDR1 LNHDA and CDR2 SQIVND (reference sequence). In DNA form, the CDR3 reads TGTGCCAGTAGTATAGTGGGAGGGGGCTACGTTTTGGGCATCGATGGCTACACCTTC. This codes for CASSIVGGGYVLGIDGYTF.

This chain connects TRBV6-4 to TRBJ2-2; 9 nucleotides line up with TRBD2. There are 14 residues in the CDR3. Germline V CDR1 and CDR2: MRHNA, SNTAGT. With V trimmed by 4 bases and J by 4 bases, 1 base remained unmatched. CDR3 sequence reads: CASSGGRATGELFF. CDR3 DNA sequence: TGTGCCAGCAGTGGCGGGAGGGCCACCGGGGAGCTGTTTTTT.